The rows below give T cell receptor beta chains drawn from one sample of a study of blood T cell repertoires in COVID-19. The method was immunoSEQ multiplex PCR; TCRdb's version includes in-frame clones alone and lacks a portion of them. This table has about 62,000 clones, around 90% appearing once. Sequencing used peripheral blood. These receptors were obtained from a man aged 65 to 79 with acute or convalescent COVID-19. CDR3s include the opening cysteine and the closing phenylalanine or tryptophan. A D gene is named only where the DNA matches it firmly. The listing skips clone size in some rows; elsewhere it reads once, few, many or a size class.

D: .
size: .
length: 15
V: TRBV6-1
J: TRBJ1-3
CDR3: CASSEAQGRADTIYF
DNA: TGTGCCAGCAGTGAAGCGCAAGGGCGGGCGGACACCATATATTTT

D: .
size: .
length: 15
V: TRBV6-4
J: TRBJ2-7
CDR3: CASSEQVPDSYEQYF
DNA: TGTGCCAGCAGTGAACAGGTACCCGATTCCTACGAGCAGTACTTC

D: TRBD1
size: .
length: 15
V: TRBV5-6
J: TRBJ1-4
CDR3: CASSAYGTANEKLFF
DNA: TGTGCCAGCAGCGCGTACGGGACAGCTAATGAAAAACTGTTTTTT

D: TRBD1
size: .
length: 15
V: TRBV3-1/TRBV3-2
J: TRBJ2-5
CDR3: CASSRNQGAGETQYF
DNA: TGTGCCAGCAGCCGAAACCAGGGGGCGGGGGAGACCCAGTACTTC

D: .
size: once
length: 15
V: TRBV7-2
J: TRBJ2-3
CDR3: CASVGGGLITDTQYF
DNA: TGTGCCAGCGTGGGGGGGGGCCTCATCACAGATACGCAGTATTTT

D: .
size: .
length: 9
V: TRBV7-6
J: TRBJ2-5
CDR3: CAGVGRRNF
DNA: TGTGCCGGTGTTGGCCGAAGAAACTTC

D: .
size: .
length: 14
V: TRBV5-4
J: TRBJ2-5
CDR3: CASGSANPQETQYF
DNA: TGTGCCAGCGGGTCAGCGAACCCCCAAGAGACCCAGTACTTC

D: .
size: .
length: 16
V: TRBV6-5
J: TRBJ2-2
CDR3: CASSYESVSVTGELFF
DNA: TGTGCCAGCAGTTACGAGTCGGTGTCGGTCACCGGGGAGCTGTTTTTT

D: TRBD2
size: .
length: 21
V: TRBV3-1/TRBV3-2
J: TRBJ2-5
CDR3: CASSHMEGTSGEFRPHGTQYF
DNA: TGTGCCAGCAGCCACATGGAGGGGACTAGCGGAGAGTTCCGCCCTCACGGGACCCAGTACTTC

D: .
size: .
length: 13
V: TRBV21-1
J: TRBJ2-2
CDR3: CASSRQMIGELFF
DNA: TGTGCCAGCAGCCGACAGATGATCGGGGAGCTGTTTTTT

D: TRBD1
size: .
length: 14
V: TRBV6-6
J: TRBJ1-6
CDR3: CAGQGADHNSPLHF
DNA: TGTGCCGGCCAGGGGGCTGATCATAATTCACCCCTCCACTTT

D: TRBD2
size: .
length: 16
V: TRBV19
J: TRBJ2-1
CDR3: CASSPSWRERNNEQFF
DNA: TGTGCCAGTAGCCCGAGTTGGCGGGAGAGAAACAATGAGCAGTTCTTC

D: TRBD2
size: .
length: 15
V: TRBV30
J: TRBJ2-1
CDR3: CAWSGLAGGGNEQFF
DNA: TGTGCCTGGAGTGGCCTAGCGGGGGGTGGGAATGAGCAGTTCTTC

D: .
size: .
length: 13
V: TRBV9
J: TRBJ2-1
CDR3: CASSVGVTNEQFF
DNA: TGTGCCAGCAGCGTCGGGGTCACCAATGAGCAGTTCTTC

D: TRBD2
size: .
length: 14
V: TRBV30
J: TRBJ2-5
CDR3: CAWSDGSGSQTQYF
DNA: TGTGCCTGGAGTGACGGTAGCGGGAGCCAGACCCAGTACTTC

D: TRBD1
size: .
length: 13
V: TRBV20-1
J: TRBJ1-2
CDR3: CSASPGTGLGYTF
DNA: TGCAGTGCCAGTCCCGGGACAGGGCTTGGCTACACCTTC

D: TRBD1
size: .
length: 14
V: TRBV18
J: TRBJ1-2
CDR3: CASTFLDRDYGYTF
DNA: TGTGCCAGCACCTTTCTCGACAGGGACTATGGCTACACCTTC

D: .
size: .
length: 15
V: TRBV27
J: TRBJ2-5
CDR3: CASSLSLRARETQYF
DNA: TGTGCCAGCAGTTTATCGTTGCGGGCAAGAGAGACCCAGTACTTC

D: .
size: .
length: 12
V: TRBV14
J: TRBJ1-2
CDR3: CASSQVGYGYTF
DNA: TGTGCCAGCAGCCAAGTCGGTTATGGCTACACCTTC

D: .
size: .
length: 14
V: TRBV9
J: TRBJ1-6
CDR3: CASSVTGKSSPLHF
DNA: TGTGCCAGCAGCGTAACAGGGAAGAGTTCACCCCTCCACTTT

D: TRBD1
size: few
length: 10
V: TRBV30
J: TRBJ1-2
CDR3: CAIQGVRYTF
DNA: TGTGCCATACAGGGGGTTCGCTACACCTTC

D: .
size: .
length: 15
V: TRBV29-1
J: TRBJ2-7
CDR3: CSVEKSTAVSYEQYF
DNA: TGCAGCGTTGAAAAGTCAACAGCTGTTTCCTACGAGCAGTACTTC